These T cell receptor beta chains were read from a single sample in a study of T cells in Graves' hyperthyroidism and ophthalmopathy. TCRdb ran MiXCR on the multiplex PCR reads and lists one entry per CDR3 protein. The data contain almost 500,000 distinct CDR3 sequences, 20% to 25% of them singletons. The source material was blood. Receptors originate from a woman aged 70-85 years with Graves' ophthalmopathy. The CDR3 runs from the conserved cysteine through the conserved F or W. The D gene is left open where the match is weak. Clone size is stated in some rows and not others, as once, few, many or a class when expanded.

TRBJ2-2 | - | TRBD1 | TRBV10-3 | TGTGCCATCCGCAGGTGGGGACAGGGGATGGGGACTGGCCACACCGGGGAGCTGTTTTTT | CAIRRWGQGMGTGHTGELFF
TRBJ1-1 | - | TRBD1 | TRBV6-1 | TGTGCCAGCAAGGGACAGATAGTAAACACTGAAGCTTTCTTT | CASKGQIVNTEAFF
TRBJ1-5 | many | - | TRBV6-1 | TGTGCCAGCAGTCCACAGGGAATTGGAGTCAATCAGCCCCAGCATTTT | CASSPQGIGVNQPQHF
TRBJ2-1 | - | TRBD2 | TRBV7-2 | TGTGCCAGCAGCTTAGATAGCGGGGAATACAATGAGCAGTTCTTC | CASSLDSGEYNEQFF
TRBJ2-7 | - | - | TRBV28 | TGTGTAGTGGAGGGGCTCTACGAGCAGTACTTC | CVVEGLYEQYF
TRBJ2-7 | many | TRBD2 | TRBV6-2/TRBV6-3 | TGTGCCAGCAGTTCGACGACCGGGACTAGCGGGAGGGCCTACGAGCAGTACTTC | CASSSTTGTSGRAYEQYF
TRBJ1-6 | - | TRBD1 | TRBV6-1 | TGTGCCAGCAGGCGGACAGGAAATAATTCACCCCTCCACTTT | CASRRTGNNSPLHF
TRBJ1-1 | few | - | TRBV6-1 | TGTGCCAGCAGCAGACAGGTAGCTGACACTGAAGCTTTCTTT | CASSRQVADTEAFF
TRBJ2-4 | - | - | TRBV19 | TGTGCCAGTAGTATCAGTGTTAGAACATTTCAGTACTTC | CASSISVRTFQYF
TRBJ2-1 | - | TRBD2 | TRBV18 | TGTGCCAGCTCACCAGAGACTAGCGGTTATGAGCAGTTCTTC | CASSPETSGYEQFF
TRBJ1-1 | many | TRBD1 | TRBV2 | TGTGCCAGCAGACCGGGACAGGGGGACACTGAAGCTTTCTTT | CASRPGQGDTEAFF
TRBJ2-5 | many | TRBD1 | TRBV28 | TGTGCCAGCAGCCTCGTCGGACAGGGGTACGAGACCCAGTACTTC | CASSLVGQGYETQYF
TRBJ1-6 | - | - | TRBV19 | TGTGCCAGTAGTCCGCACAGCAGCCTCTCACCCCTCCACTTT | CASSPHSSLSPLHF